This TCR beta chain emerged from a study of OX40 agonist ivuxolimab in advanced cancers. The CDR3 extends over 14 amino acids. In germline, CDR1 is MNHEY, CDR2 SVGAGI. General study points: Antigens targeted by the expanded peripheral T cells were not determined. Normalized T-cell clonal expansion was also low in some nonresponders. At doses 0.1 to 3.0 mg/kg, CD4+ and CD8+ clones expanded.

TCRdb's table, derived via immunoSEQ multiplex PCR, lists solely in-frame clones and lacks some. The profile shows 60,000 to 65,000 clones, 83% of them singletons. About this clone: Its antigen is unidentified.

The sequence was obtained from an adult with an advanced solid tumor such as melanoma, head and neck, liver or kidney cancer. The sequenced sample was CD4+ or CD8+ T cells sorted from blood, obtained in a trial of the OX40 agonist ivuxolimab. The J gene is TRBJ2-5, the V gene TRBV6-5; D may be TRBD1 (5 bases). Matching the DNA end better, TRBJ2-7 makes the J call doubtful. This CDR3 reads CASSYYFDSYEQYF. As DNA, the CDR3 is TGTGCCAGCAGTTACTACTTTGACAGCTACGAGCAGTACTTC.